This T cell receptor (beta chain) was identified in a study of blood T cell repertoires in COVID-19 (dated by TCRdb to the early 2020s). For the study in its entirety: Samples covering the acute and convalescent phases of COVID-19 were provided by collaborators in the United States, Italy and Spain. A freely available public database, intended as a resource for researchers studying the immune response to SARS-CoV-2, is where the repertoires were released. The dataset comprised deeply sampled blood TCRbeta repertoires from subjects exposed to, actively infected with, or recovered from COVID-19. The samples were drawn from the first 160 participants of the ongoing ImmuneRACE study and from 1,254 subjects provided by 6 global collaborators. A de-identified subject ID, COVID-19 status, age in years and sex were almost always included in the sample metadata. Where available, HLA class I and class II types were obtained from metadata supplied by the sample provider rather than from assay-based typing. The material from the prospective study consisted of cDNA or gDNA derived from T cells, B-cell-depleted T cells, or PBMCs. Results the study describes overall, beyond this receptor: Clinical and demographic metadata were provided uncurated, with the amount varying by source and participant.

On this clone: Its antigen is not yet known. Base qualities are not provided; no much larger clone lies one nucleotide away.

TCRbeta CDR3 regions were amplified from genomic DNA using the immunoSEQ Assay, a bias-controlled multiplex PCR. Under the source paper's analysis protocol: Within the assay, amplification of reference gene primers was used to estimate how many nucleated cells each sample contained. To quantify the absolute abundance of each unique TCRbeta CDR3 rearrangement, sequence reads were collapsed and filtered. For each sample, productive Simpson clonality was calculated as the square root of Simpson's diversity index over productive rearrangements. What TCRdb holds here is the immuneACCESS table cut down to in-frame rearrangements. Part of the clones is not present; checked against another copy, under half of the missing clones reflect an unresolved V gene, and the others are unexplained. That table gives V, J and clone size, and the DNA gave D and trimming. This sample lists some 95,000 clones; around 80% were detected once. Roughly 24% of the sample rests with the top ten.

The CDR3 sequence holds 13 residues, the cysteine and phenylalanine included. Only CDR3 DNA is held: 39 bases, read in frame from base 1. The germline V gene specifies SGHRS as CDR1 and YFSETQ as CDR2. Relative to germline, V is 7 bases shorter and J is 2 bases shorter, with 13 bases between their ends. Each collaborating institution followed its own protocols to collect whole blood in K2EDTA tubes. For TCRbeta analysis, collaborators shipped samples as frozen whole blood, isolated PBMCs, or DNA extracted from either of those sample types. Recombination connected TRBV5-1 to TRBJ2-7; TRBD2 is possibly the D segment (6 matching bases). The sequence was obtained from a man aged 65 to 85 with acute or convalescent COVID-19. The sample was peripheral blood. The DNA sequence is given as TGCGCCAGCGGGAATAGCGGTACCTACGAGCAGTACTTC. This sequence encodes CASGNSGTYEQYF.